This record concerns one T cell receptor beta chain sequence. The data were obtained in a study of OX40 agonist ivuxolimab in advanced cancers. About the study: Patient treatment consisted of intravenous ivuxolimab administration every 2 weeks at 0.01 to 10 mg/kg. Partial responses, seen in three patients, involved one hepatocellular carcinoma and two cutaneous melanomas.

The data were produced by immunoSEQ multiplex PCR, yet TCRdb's version contains in-frame clones alone and is incomplete. The sample lists 65,000 to 70,000 clones, about 80% seen once, with 2% to 2.5% in the top ten. No patient had autoimmune disease or received systemic immunosuppression. V lost 0 bases and J 5 bases, leaving 13 bases between the germline ends. The CDR3 contains 15 residues. Germline V gives CDR1 LNHNV, CDR2 YYDKDF (reference sequence). Sequencing was performed on CD4+ or CD8+ T cells sorted from blood, taken in a trial of the OX40 agonist ivuxolimab. The sequence derives from an adult with an advanced solid tumor such as melanoma, head and neck, liver or kidney cancer. The genes are TRBV15 and TRBJ1-2; D is possibly TRBD1 (5 bases). The CDR3 nucleotides are TGTGCCACCAGCAGAGAAGGCAGGGCTGAATATGGCTACACCTTC. Protein product: CATSREGRAEYGYTF.